This is a list of T cell receptor beta chains from one sample in a study of regulatory T cells in long-lasting Graves disease. TCRdb passed the multiplex PCR reads through MiXCR, listing each CDR3 protein once. The sample lists some 450,000 distinct CDR3 sequences, around 22% occurring once. The sequenced sample was peripheral blood mononuclear cells (PBMCs), obtained when the disease was refractory, from a patient treated with antithyroid drugs. The receptors shown here come from a female donor with Graves disease. CDR3s include the opening cysteine and the closing phenylalanine or tryptophan. D genes are given only for firm matches. Size tells how often a clone was seen (once, few, many) or the class of an expanded clone, and some rows leave it out.

>NA|TRBJ1-1|TRBV6-5|many
TGTGCCAGCAGTTACGTTGCACAGCCAAACACTGAAGCTTTCTTT
CASSYVAQPNTEAFF
>NA|TRBJ2-7|TRBV6-9|few
TGTGCCAGCAGTTTCAGACAGAGGTACGAGCAGTACTTC
CASSFRQRYEQYF
>TRBD2|TRBJ2-3|TRBV20-1|NA
TGCAGTGCTAGAGCCTTAGCGGGAGGGCCAGATACGCAGTATTTT
CSARALAGGPDTQYF
>TRBD1|TRBJ2-7|TRBV20-1|many
TGCAGTGCGGGGGGGGGACAGGGAATCTCCTACGAGCAGTACTTC
CSAGGGQGISYEQYF
>TRBD2|TRBJ2-5|TRBV27|many
TGTGCCAGCAGTCGATGGACTAGCGGGAGGGGAGAGACCCAGTACTTC
CASSRWTSGRGETQYF
>NA|TRBJ2-2|TRBV5-6|few
TGTGCCAGCGAACCACAGGGACTGAACACCGGGGAGCTGTTTTTT
CASEPQGLNTGELFF
>TRBD2|TRBJ2-2|TRBV6-1|NA
TGTGCCGCGGGGTCGCTAGCGGTCACCGGGGAGCTGTTTTTT
CAAGSLAVTGELFF
>TRBD2|TRBJ2-7|TRBV28|many
TGTGCCAGCAGTTCGGGGGGGACAATAAGCGAGCAGTACTTC
CASSSGGTISEQYF
>NA|TRBJ1-1|TRBV4-2|NA
TGTGCCAGCAGCCAAGGGGGTGGGGACACTGAAGCTTTCTTT
CASSQGGGDTEAFF
>TRBD1|TRBJ2-7|TRBV11-2|many
TGTGCCAGCAGCTCCAGATCATACAGGGGCCTCCCTCCTTTATACGAGCAGTACTTC
CASSSRSYRGLPPLYEQYF
>TRBD2|TRBJ2-5|TRBV7-2|many
TGTGCCAGCAGCCGGGGCAGCGGGAGGGCGGAGACCCAGTACTTC
CASSRGSGRAETQYF
>TRBD2|TRBJ2-1|TRBV19|few
TGTGCCAGTAGCCAGCATCCTAGCGGGAGCGTGCCGGAATACAATGAGCAGTTCTTC
CASSQHPSGSVPEYNEQFF
>TRBD2|TRBJ2-5|TRBV20-1|many
TGCAGTGCCGACCTCGGTAGCGGGGAGACCCAGTACTTC
CSADLGSGETQYF
>TRBD1|TRBJ1-5|TRBV7-9|NA
TGTGCCAGCAGTTCAGGGGGCGATGGTCAGCCCCAGCATTTT
CASSSGGDGQPQHF
>TRBD1|TRBJ1-6|TRBV6-2/TRBV6-3|NA
TGTGCCAGCAGTTACAGGGGACAGGGAGGGGATTCACCCCTCCACTTT
CASSYRGQGGDSPLHF
>TRBD2|TRBJ2-2|TRBV12-3/TRBV12-4|many
TGTGCCAGCAGTTCGGACCGCCGGCTAGCGGGAGGTACCGGGGAGCTGTTTTTT
CASSSDRRLAGGTGELFF
>NA|TRBJ1-1|TRBV19|NA
TGTGCCAGTAGTATCGCAGGCCCGAACACTGAAGCTTTCTTT
CASSIAGPNTEAFF
>TRBD1|TRBJ1-2|TRBV30|NA
TGTGCCTGGAGTGGGGCTTGGGACAGAGGTTATGGCTACACCTTC
CAWSGAWDRGYGYTF